Listed here are 3 T cell receptor beta chains from one sample, sequenced in a study of CD8 T cells in Susac syndrome. The authors reverse transcribed roughly 0.45 to 1 ug RNA with random hexamers. TCRdb called the immunoSEQ multiplex PCR reads again in MiXCR, with one record for every CDR3 protein. Among 160,000 or so distinct CDR3 sequences listed, approximately 94% were seen once. The sample taken for sequencing was CD4+ T cells from PBMCs. The receptors stem from a human donor with Susac syndrome.

CDR3 sequence reads: CASSFNRGQGFSNQPQHF. The CDR3 DNA is TGTGCCAGCAGTTTTAATAGGGGACAGGGTTTTAGCAATCAGCCCCAGCATTTT. The rearrangement uses TRBV6-5 and TRBJ1-5; 9 nucleotides agree with TRBD1. V shed 4 bases, J shed 0 bases, and the junction held 10 bases outside the gene matches. The germline gives CDR1 MNHEY, CDR2 SVGAGI. The CDR3 totals 18 residues.

J is TRBJ1-2 and V is TRBV27; TRBD1 might be the D (6 bases). Looked up from germline, CDR1 is MNHEY and CDR2 is SMNVEV (reference sequence). The V gene lost 3 bases and the J gene lost 7 bases, with 12 bases spanning the gap. The CDR3 loop spans 13 amino acids. In DNA, the CDR3 is TGTGCCAGCAGTTTTCTGGGGGCAGGTGGCTACACCTTC. Its protein product is CASSFLGAGGYTF.

This clonotype was detected only once. This chain joins TRBV6-5 and TRBJ1-5; 8 nucleotides align to TRBD1. Germline V CDR1 and CDR2: MNHEY, SVGAGI. The junction had 8 bases not matched to a gene; V was cut back by 6 bases and J by 4 bases. This CDR3 contains 15 residues. The CDR3 spells CASRRTGRVNQPQHF. CDR3 DNA: TGTGCCAGCAGGAGGACAGGGAGGGTTAATCAGCCCCAGCATTTT.